The clone carrying this TCR beta chain was counted a few times. Its antigen is unidentified. Sequencing used immunoSEQ version 4 in survey mode. Clones were read by immunoSEQ multiplex PCR, and TCRdb kept only the in-frame ones, dropping some. The top ten clones hold about 1.8% of a sample with over 35,000 clones, roughly 90% of them seen once. Cells were stimulated nonspecifically with anti-CD3/anti-CD28 magnetic beads. CD4+ T cells upregulating both CD40 ligand and CD69 were sorted as responding cells. CD4+ T cell counts exceeded 400 cells/uL; CMV serology was positive. The data stem from a study of persistence of HIV-infected CD4 T cells. Study outcomes and limitations: The rare CMV-responding cells with HIV-1 proviruses were not separately TCR-sequenced.

CDR3 length: 12 amino acids. Germline lookup yields CDR1 SNHLY and CDR2 FYNNEI. Trimming stripped 5 bases from V and 4 bases from J, with 8 bases between. Sample: CD4+ T cells sorted from PBMCs after approximately 20-hour stimulation, taken from a patient who received antiretroviral therapy. This sequence joins TRBV2 and TRBJ2-5; D possibly corresponds to TRBD1 (6 bases). This sequence was found in an adult man with HIV who was CMV-seropositive. The CDR3 DNA is TGTGCCAGCAGTTTACAGGGAGAGACCCAGTACTTC. It is translated as CASSLQGETQYF.